The entry that follows covers one T cell receptor (beta chain) sequence. Its target antigen remains unknown. No base quality information exists; no much larger clone differs at one position. The germline V gene (reference sequence) supplies CDR1 GTSNPN and CDR2 SVGIG. V and J are truncated by 1 base and 2 bases respectively, leaving an intervening sequence of 9 bases. Measured from the cysteine to the phenylalanine, the CDR3 is 13 residues long. The DNA shown is the 39-base CDR3, in frame from base 1. The sample comes from a study of regulatory T cells in long-lasting Graves disease (dated by TCRdb to about 2021). Describing the broader study: To count as having persistent Graves' disease, a patient had to have received antithyroid drug treatment for over 5 years with TSH receptor autoantibodies remaining persistently positive. Patients with persistent Graves' disease were compared with patients with newly diagnosed Graves' disease using TCR sequencing and RNA sequencing of peripheral blood. The study was registered as a clinical trial and conducted in China. A total of about 35 samples underwent TCR sequencing, from about 13 patients with persistent Graves' disease and some 20 patients with newly diagnosed Graves' disease. Antithyroid drugs had been taken for around 9.8 years on average by persistent Graves' disease patients in the clinical cohort. What the authors observed across the whole study: Sequencing and analysis were restricted to the TCR beta chain. Persistent disease showed preferential use of TRBV28, TRBJ1-2 and TRBJ2-5, whereas newly diagnosed disease favored TRBV20-1 and TRBJ2-1. As a limitation, the authors acknowledged that the small sample size may reduce accuracy. Patients with persistent disease shared more public clonotypes (approximately 2,500) than newly diagnosed patients did (966). Because the primary lesion, thyroid tissue, could not be accessed, the study looked at peripheral blood alone. Persistent Graves' disease patients showed lower TCR Shannon entropy and fewer highly expanded clones than newly diagnosed patients, suggesting clonal expansion.

What this sample's time point label stands for: persistent/refractory GD, antithyroid drugs over 5 years with positive TRAb. For both TCR sequencing and RNA sequencing, RNA was extracted from PBMCs in TRIzol. The diagnosis of Graves' disease was made according to American Thyroid Association guidelines. The patients came from an endocrinology department in Xi'an, China. Each patient gave around 9 milliliters of peripheral blood, collected in an EDTA anticoagulant tube. Ficoll Paque Plus density gradient separation was used to isolate PBMCs, and no further T cell sorting was performed. An Agilent 2100 Bioanalyzer and agarose gel were used to check RNA quality, while a NanoDrop 2000 measured RNA concentration. Library prep was done by multiplex PCR. For sequencing, an Illumina HiSeq 4000 was employed. CDR3 regions were amplified by Arm-PCR with iRepertoire HTBI primers to construct TCR beta libraries. Before sequencing, the PCR products went through gel purification. The authors' pipeline ran thus. Gene usage analysis of CDR3 amino acid clonotypes used the 60 to 75 TRBV and approximately 13 TRBJ segments found across samples. COPE and FqMerger were used to merge filtered high-quality paired reads into contigs. BLAST was used to align contigs to IMGT TRBV, TRBD and TRBJ reference genes, and CDR3 was defined according to IMGT. Clonotypes above 0.1% frequency were classified as highly expanded clones. Repertoire diversity was measured by Shannon entropy, and V-J evenness by the Gini coefficient. A clonotype found in more than one individual was treated as public. The public sequencing data were trimmed at Q25 with fastp and processed into clonotypes with MiXCR by TCRdb, which kept only in-frame beta chains. Duplicate CDR3 protein sequences are folded into a single record with the most common DNA and genes. The V and J calls shown here were made by TCRdb, not taken from the authors' results. This sample is represented by more than 300,000 distinct CDR3 sequences; about 23% of them were singletons. The leading ten clones occupy around 30% of the sample.

This sequence was found in a woman between 35 and 50 years old with Graves disease. Donor details come from another sample of the same person, matched by shared clones. The sequencing here drew on peripheral blood mononuclear cells (PBMCs), taken when the disease was refractory, from a patient treated with antithyroid drugs. The chain is made from TRBV30 and TRBJ2-7; there is no confident call for the D gene. The nucleotide sequence is TGTGCCTGGAGTGCCGGCCTTACCTACGAGCAGTACTTC. Translated, it reads CAWSAGLTYEQYF.